The 6 T cell receptor beta chains listed next were all sequenced from one sample in a study of cytomegalovirus exposure and HLA in healthy donors. In the PCR, 60 Vbeta and 13 Jbeta primers were used. Measured with immunoSEQ multiplex PCR; TCRdb has only the in-frame clones, and not every one. The sample has over 75,000 clones, around nine tenths seen once. The sequencing sample was made of PBMCs. All receptors derive from a man aged 25 to 40 in good health and CMV-seropositive.

This chain uses TRBV27 with TRBJ2-1; 10 bases line up with TRBD1. From germline, CDR1 is MNHEY and CDR2 SMNVEV (reference sequence). The CDR3 length is 17 residues. After removal of 6 bases from V and 3 bases from J, the junction contained 11 bases not matched to a gene. CDR3 in amino acids: CASSLGWGTGDYNEQFF. Written as DNA, the CDR3 is TGTGCCAGCAGCTTGGGGTGGGGGACAGGGGACTACAATGAGCAGTTCTTC.

This clone was found a few times. The CDR3 loop reads CAWSVHLQDEQYF. CDR3 nucleotides: TGTGCCTGGAGTGTTCATCTCCAGGACGAGCAGTACTTC. This chain connects TRBV30 to TRBJ2-7; D gene ambiguous. V was clipped by 0 bases and J by 5 bases, with 11 bases between them. Germline CDR1 reads GTSNPN; CDR2 reads SVGIG (reference sequence). The CDR3 has 13 amino acids.

V and J are TRBV19 and TRBJ2-3; TRBD2 matches at 15 bases. The V gene's germline CDR1 is LNHDA and CDR2 SQIVND (reference sequence). CDR3 length: 17 amino acids. The V and J ends lost 4 bases and 4 bases, in that order; junction bases with no gene match: 6. CDR3 residues: CASSTGLAGGLADTQYF. CDR3 coding DNA: TGTGCCAGTAGTACCGGACTAGCGGGAGGGCTCGCAGATACGCAGTATTTT. Filled out from reference TRBV19 and TRBJ2-3, the complete variable domain reads DGGITQSPKYLFRKEGQNVTLSCEQNLNHDAMYWYRQDPGQGLRLIYYSQIVNDFQKGDIAEGYSVSREKKESFPLTVTSAQKNPTAFYLCASSTGLAGGLADTQYFGPGTRLTVL.

This chain uses TRBV29-1 with TRBJ2-1; no clear D. The V gene lost 4 bases and the J gene lost 4 bases, with 5 bases spanning the gap. The CDR3 has 11 residues. Germline CDR1 reads SQVTM; CDR2 reads ANQGSEA. CDR3 DNA: TGCAGCGTTGGTCGGTACAATGAGCAGTTCTTC. This sequence encodes CSVGRYNEQFF.

The chain links TRBV18 to TRBJ1-1; D might be TRBD1 (5 bases). The V gene lost 3 bases and the J gene lost 1 base, with 15 bases spanning the gap. Looked up from germline, CDR1 is KGHSH and CDR2 is LQKENI. The CDR3 totals 16 residues. CDR3 sequence (DNA): TGTGCCAGCTCACCTCGGGCGGGGGGTGAGAACACTGAAGCTTTCTTT. Encoded protein: CASSPRAGGENTEAFF.

This chain connects TRBV5-1 to TRBJ2-1; 10 bases align to TRBD2. This CDR3 has 15 amino acids. V shed 4 bases and J 4 bases; nucleotides not matched to a gene: 5. Germline CDR1 and CDR2: SGHRS and YFSETQ. The CDR3 nucleotides read TGCGCCAGCAGCCTACTGACTAGCGGGTACAATGAGCAGTTCTTC. Amino acid sequence: CASSLLTSGYNEQFF. Looking up the rest from reference TRBV5-1 and TRBJ2-1 gives the full variable domain: KAGVTQTPRYLIKTRGQQVTLSCSPISGHRSVSWYQQTPGQGLQFLFEYFSETQRNKGNFPGRFSGRQFSNSRSEMNVSTLELGDSALYLCASSLLTSGYNEQFFGPGTRLTVL.